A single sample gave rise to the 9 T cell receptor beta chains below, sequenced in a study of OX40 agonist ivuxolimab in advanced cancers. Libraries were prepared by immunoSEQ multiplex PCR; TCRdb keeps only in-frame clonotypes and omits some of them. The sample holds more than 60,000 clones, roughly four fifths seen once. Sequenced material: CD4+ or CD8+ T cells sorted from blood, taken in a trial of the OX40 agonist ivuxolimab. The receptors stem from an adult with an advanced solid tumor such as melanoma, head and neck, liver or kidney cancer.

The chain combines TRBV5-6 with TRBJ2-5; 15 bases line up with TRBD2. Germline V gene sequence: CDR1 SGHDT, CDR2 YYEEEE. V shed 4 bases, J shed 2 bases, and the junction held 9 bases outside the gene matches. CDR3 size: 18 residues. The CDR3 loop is CASSPHGTSGGRQETQYF. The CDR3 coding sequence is TGTGCCAGCAGCCCTCACGGGACTAGCGGGGGGAGGCAAGAGACCCAGTACTTC.

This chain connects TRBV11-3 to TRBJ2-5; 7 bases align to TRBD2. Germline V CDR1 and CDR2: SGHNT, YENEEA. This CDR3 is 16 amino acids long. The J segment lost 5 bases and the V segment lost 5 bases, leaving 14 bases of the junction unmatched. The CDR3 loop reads CASSPQPLALAETQYF. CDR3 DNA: TGTGCCAGCAGCCCTCAACCACTAGCGTTGGCGGAGACCCAGTACTTC.

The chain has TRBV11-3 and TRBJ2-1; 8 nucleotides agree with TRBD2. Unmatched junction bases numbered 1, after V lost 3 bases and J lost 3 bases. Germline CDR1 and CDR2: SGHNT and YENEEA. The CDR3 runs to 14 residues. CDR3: CASSFTSGYNEQFF. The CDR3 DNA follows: TGTGCCAGCAGCTTCACTAGCGGCTACAATGAGCAGTTCTTC. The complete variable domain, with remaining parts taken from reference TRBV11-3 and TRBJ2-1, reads EAGVVQSPRYKIIEKKQPVAFWCNPISGHNTLYWYLQNLGQGPELLIRYENEEAVDDSQLPKDRFSAERLKGVDSTLKIQPAELGDSAVYLCASSFTSGYNEQFFGPGTRLTVL.

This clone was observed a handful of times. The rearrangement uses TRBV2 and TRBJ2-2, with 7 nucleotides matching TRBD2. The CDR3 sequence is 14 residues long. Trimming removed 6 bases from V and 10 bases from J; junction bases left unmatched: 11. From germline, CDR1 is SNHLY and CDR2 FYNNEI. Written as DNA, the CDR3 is TGTGCCAGCAGCCCCGGGGAGGGTAGGTCGGAGCTGTTTTTT. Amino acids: CASSPGEGRSELFF.

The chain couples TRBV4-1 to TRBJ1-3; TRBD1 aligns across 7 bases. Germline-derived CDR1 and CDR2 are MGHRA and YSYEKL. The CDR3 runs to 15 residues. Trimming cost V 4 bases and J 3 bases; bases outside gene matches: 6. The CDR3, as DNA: TGCGCCAGCAGCCCCCGGACAGGTAGTGGAAACACCATATATTTT. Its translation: CASSPRTGSGNTIYF.

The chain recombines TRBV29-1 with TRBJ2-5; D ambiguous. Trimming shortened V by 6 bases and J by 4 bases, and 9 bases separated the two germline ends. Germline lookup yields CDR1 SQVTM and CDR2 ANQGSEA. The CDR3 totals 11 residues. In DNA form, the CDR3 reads TGCAGCGTCACACCGTCAGAGACCCAGTACTTC. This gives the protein CSVTPSETQYF.

CDR3 sequence reads: CASSYGQFIQYF. The CDR3 DNA sequence: TGTGCCAGCAGTTACGGACAGTTCATTCAGTACTTC. V gene TRBV6-5 combines with J gene TRBJ2-4; tentative D call: TRBD1 (6 bases). CDR3 length equals 12 residues. The V gene's germline CDR1 is MNHEY and CDR2 SVGAGI. Trimming pared 2 bases from V and 9 bases from J, leaving 8 bases between.

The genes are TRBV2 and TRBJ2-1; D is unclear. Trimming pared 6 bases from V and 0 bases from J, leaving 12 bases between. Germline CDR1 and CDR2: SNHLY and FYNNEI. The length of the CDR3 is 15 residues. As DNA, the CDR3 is TGTGCCAGCAGGCCCCACATCATCTCCTACAATGAGCAGTTCTTC. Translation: CASRPHIISYNEQFF.

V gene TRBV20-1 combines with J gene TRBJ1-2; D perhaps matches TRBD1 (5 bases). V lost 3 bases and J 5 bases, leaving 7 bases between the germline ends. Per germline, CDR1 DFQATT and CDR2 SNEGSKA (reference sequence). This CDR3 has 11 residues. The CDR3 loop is CSASAGYGYTF. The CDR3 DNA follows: TGCAGTGCTAGCGCAGGGTATGGCTACACCTTC.